The next 9 T cell receptor beta chains were all read from a single sample in a study of blood T cell repertoires in COVID-19. Repertoires were generated with immunoSEQ multiplex PCR, while TCRdb's copy carries only in-frame clones and drops some. Here the sample spans some 700,000 clones, around 89% being singletons. Sequences were obtained from peripheral blood. Receptors were obtained from a woman under 30 with acute or convalescent COVID-19.

This clone has more than one count but fewer than ten. Other DNA sequences in the same sample also yield this CDR3. The J gene is TRBJ1-2, the V gene TRBV9; the D is unclear. The CDR3 runs 13 residues. CDR1 and CDR2 from the germline V gene are SGDLS and YYNGEE. Trimming took off 0 bases at V and 2 bases at J, with 5 bases between the two ends. The CDR3 DNA reads TGTGCCAGCAGCGTAGGGGCCAACTATGGCTACACCTTC. It codes for CASSVGANYGYTF.

This clone was recorded only once. The chain couples TRBV24-1 to TRBJ2-4; maybe TRBD1 (6 bases). Per germline, CDR1 KGHDR and CDR2 SFDVKD. The CDR3 consists of 14 residues. The germline V and J ends were trimmed by 10 bases and 1 base, with 13 bases remaining between them. CDR3 sequence: CATTARGAKNIQYF. As DNA, the CDR3 is TGTGCCACTACAGCAAGGGGGGCCAAAAACATTCAGTACTTC.

The chain couples TRBV5-6 to TRBJ1-4; D is unresolved. V was cut by 0 bases and J by 3 bases, with 6 bases left in between. Germline CDR1 reads SGHDT; CDR2 reads YYEEEE. There are 14 residues in the CDR3. The CDR3 sequence is CASSLGTANEKLFF. CDR3 bases: TGTGCCAGCAGCTTGGGTACAGCTAATGAAAAACTGTTTTTT.

Of note for this clone: This specimen includes other DNA sequences encoding the same CDR3. For the CDR3, the DNA is TGTGCCAGCAGCCCGGACAGCAACTATGGCTACACCTTC. It specifies CASSPDSNYGYTF. The chain recombines TRBV7-2 with TRBJ1-2, with D maybe TRBD1 (6 bases). Germline CDR1 reads SGHTA; CDR2 reads FQGNSA. Trimming took off 5 bases at V and 2 bases at J, with 9 bases between the two ends. The CDR3 loop spans 13 amino acids.

The chain couples TRBV12-3 or TRBV12-4 to TRBJ1-2, with D uncertain. The ends were cut back, 3 bases at V and 0 bases at J, with 5 bases in the middle. This CDR3 is built from 13 residues. The CDR3 protein is CASSLRANYGYTF. The CDR3 DNA reads TGTGCCAGCAGTTTGAGGGCTAACTATGGCTACACCTTC.

This sequence joins TRBV6-2 or TRBV6-3 and TRBJ2-3, with 7 bases that match TRBD1. Germline lookup yields CDR1 MNHEY and CDR2 SVGEGT. This CDR3 contains 16 residues. Trimming took 3 bases from V and 2 from J; bases not matched to a gene: 8. Written as DNA, the CDR3 is TGTGCCAGCAGTTATTCGGGACAGAGCTTCACAGATACGCAGTATTTT. It codes for CASSYSGQSFTDTQYF.

V and J are TRBV9 and TRBJ1-2; D is unclear. The CDR3 contains 11 residues. The V gene lost 4 bases and the J gene lost 8 bases, with 9 bases spanning the gap. Germline V gene data show CDR1 as SGDLS and CDR2 as YYNGEE. The CDR3 loop is CASSSPTGYTF. The DNA for the CDR3 is TGTGCCAGCAGCTCTCCGACAGGCTACACCTTC.

The chain links TRBV5-1 to TRBJ2-5, with 7 bases aligning to TRBD1. This CDR3 has 14 amino acids. Germline CDR1 reads SGHRS; CDR2 reads YFSETQ. V shed 4 bases, J shed 5 bases, and the junction held 8 bases outside the gene matches. This CDR3 is CASSASGTAETQYF. The CDR3 coding sequence is TGCGCCAGCAGCGCCTCCGGGACAGCGGAGACCCAGTACTTC. Using reference TRBV5-1 and TRBJ2-5 for the parts outside the CDR3, the full variable domain is KAGVTQTPRYLIKTRGQQVTLSCSPISGHRSVSWYQQTPGQGLQFLFEYFSETQRNKGNFPGRFSGRQFSNSRSEMNVSTLELGDSALYLCASSASGTAETQYFGPGTRLLVL.

The CDR3 DNA reads as TGTGCCAGCAGCTTCCGTTCTAATCAGCCCCAGCATTTT. It specifies CASSFRSNQPQHF. The J gene is TRBJ1-5, the V gene TRBV11-2; D is undetermined. The CDR3 extends over 13 amino acids. CDR1 SGHAT and CDR2 FQNNGV come from the germline V gene. V dropped 3 bases and J dropped 4 bases, with 7 bases sitting between them.